The 5 T cell receptor beta chains below come from one sample, sequenced in a study of OX40 agonist ivuxolimab in advanced cancers. The assay was immunoSEQ multiplex PCR, and TCRdb's table has in-frame clones only and misses some. This repertoire shows some 58,000 clones, approximately 91% found once; its top ten account for less than 0.85%. The material sequenced was CD4+ or CD8+ T cells sorted from blood, taken in a trial of the OX40 agonist ivuxolimab. These receptor sequences come from an adult with an advanced solid tumor such as melanoma, head and neck, liver or kidney cancer.

The chain combines TRBV27 with TRBJ2-7; TRBD2 is a possible D gene (5 bases). V lost 2 bases and J 2 bases, leaving 7 bases between the germline ends. The CDR3 extends over 13 amino acids. Germline V gene sequence: CDR1 MNHEY, CDR2 SMNVEV (reference sequence). The CDR3 nucleotides read TGTGCCAGCAGTTTAAAAGCGGCCTACGAGCAGTACTTC. It translates to CASSLKAAYEQYF.

The rearrangement uses TRBV7-2 and TRBJ2-1; the D gene is possibly TRBD2 (5 bases). CDR1 and CDR2 (germline): SGHTA, FQGNSA. Trimming took 0 bases from V and 4 from J, leaving 10 bases between them. This CDR3 has 15 amino acids. For the CDR3, the DNA is TGTGCCAGCAGCTTAGCGCTCGGGGAATACAATGAGCAGTTCTTC. This gives the protein CASSLALGEYNEQFF.

This chain joins TRBV27 and TRBJ1-2, with D perhaps matching TRBD1 (5 bases). The CDR3 extends over 15 amino acids. The germline V and J ends were trimmed by 2 bases and 8 bases, with 18 bases remaining between them. Per the germline V gene, CDR1 is MNHEY and CDR2 is SMNVEV (reference sequence). CDR3 coding DNA: TGTGCCAGCAGTTTACAGCGGTCAGGGTCCGGAGGCTACACCTTC. Protein sequence: CASSLQRSGSGGYTF.

The gene calls are TRBV7-3 and TRBJ2-2; 9 nucleotides line up with TRBD2. Germline values: CDR1 SGHTA, CDR2 FQGTGA. CDR3 length: 17 residues. Unmatched junction bases numbered 11, after V lost 5 bases and J lost 4 bases. CDR3 sequence: CASSPRAGGRTTGELFF. The DNA of the CDR3 is TGTGCCAGCAGCCCAAGAGCGGGGGGCAGAACCACCGGGGAGCTGTTTTTT. Complete variable domain (other parts from reference TRBV7-3 and TRBJ2-2): GAGVSQTPSNKVTEKGKYVELRCDPISGHTALYWYRQSLGQGPEFLIYFQGTGAADDSGLPNDRFFAVRPEGSVSTLKIQRTERGDSAVYLCASSPRAGGRTTGELFFGEGSRLTVL.

The gene calls are TRBV10-3 and TRBJ2-7; TRBD2 aligns across 7 bases. The germline V gene has CDR1 ENHRY and CDR2 SYGVKD. After removal of 3 bases from V and 6 bases from J, the junction contained 8 bases not matched to a gene. The CDR3 extends over 14 amino acids. CDR3 bases: TGTGCCATCAGTGATAATTGGACGGGGGGCGAGCAGTACTTC. It yields the protein CAISDNWTGGEQYF.